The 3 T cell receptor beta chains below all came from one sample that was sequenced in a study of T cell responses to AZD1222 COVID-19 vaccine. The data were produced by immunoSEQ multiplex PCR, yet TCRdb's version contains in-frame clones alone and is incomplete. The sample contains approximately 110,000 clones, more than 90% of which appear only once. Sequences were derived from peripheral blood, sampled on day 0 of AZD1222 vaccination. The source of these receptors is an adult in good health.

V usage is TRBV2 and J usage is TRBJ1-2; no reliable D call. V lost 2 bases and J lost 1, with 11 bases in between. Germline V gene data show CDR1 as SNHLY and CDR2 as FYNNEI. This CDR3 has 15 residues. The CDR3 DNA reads TGTGCCAGCAGTGAATCCGGGAGGCTTAACTATGGCTACACCTTC. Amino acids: CASSESGRLNYGYTF.

The DNA for the CDR3 is TGTGCCAGCAGTTTACCGGGGGGAATCGGTGAAAAACTGTTTTTT. Its protein product is CASSLPGGIGEKLFF. V is TRBV28 and J is TRBJ1-4; weak D call: TRBD1 (5 bases). Germline CDR1 is MDHEN and CDR2 is SYDVKM. CDR3 length: 15 residues. V lost 2 bases, J lost 7 bases, and 14 bases lay in between.

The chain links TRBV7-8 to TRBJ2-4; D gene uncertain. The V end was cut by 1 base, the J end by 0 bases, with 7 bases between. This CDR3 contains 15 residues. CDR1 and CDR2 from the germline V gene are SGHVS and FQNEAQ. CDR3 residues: CASSLDRIAKNIQYF. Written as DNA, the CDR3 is TGTGCCAGCAGCTTAGACAGAATAGCCAAAAACATTCAGTACTTC. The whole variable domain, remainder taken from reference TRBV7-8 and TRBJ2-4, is GAGVSQSPRYKVAKRGQDVALRCDPISGHVSLFWYQQALGQGPEFLTYFQNEAQLDKSGLPSDRFFAERPEGSVSTLKIQRTQQEDSAVYLCASSLDRIAKNIQYFGAGTRLSVL.